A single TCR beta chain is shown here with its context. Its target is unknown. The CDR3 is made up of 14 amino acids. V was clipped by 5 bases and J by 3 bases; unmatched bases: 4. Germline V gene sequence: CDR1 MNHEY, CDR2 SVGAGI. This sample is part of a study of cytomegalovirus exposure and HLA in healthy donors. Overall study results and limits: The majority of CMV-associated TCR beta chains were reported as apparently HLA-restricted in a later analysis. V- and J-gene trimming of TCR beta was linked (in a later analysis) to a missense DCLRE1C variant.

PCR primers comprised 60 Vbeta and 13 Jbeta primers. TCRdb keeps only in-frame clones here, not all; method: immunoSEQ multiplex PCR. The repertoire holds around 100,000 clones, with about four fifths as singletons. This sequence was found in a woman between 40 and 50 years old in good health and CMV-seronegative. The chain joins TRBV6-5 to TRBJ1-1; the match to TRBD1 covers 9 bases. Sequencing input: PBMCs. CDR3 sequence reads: CASSRGQGDTEAFF. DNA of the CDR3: TGTGCCAGCAGTCGGGGACAGGGTGACACTGAAGCTTTCTTT.